The sequence of this TCR beta chain was determined in a study of persistence of HIV-infected CD4 T cells. This was the immunoSEQ version 4 assay in survey mode. Clones were sequenced by immunoSEQ multiplex PCR, and TCRdb holds only the in-frame ones, with some missing. The sample yields 25,000 to 30,000 clones, over 65% seen once. Overall study findings and caveats: Degenerate expanded CDR3beta sequences were enriched among CMV- and Gag-responding cells.

The CDR3 sequence is 13 residues long. Trimming removed 4 bases at V and 1 base at J, with 8 bases between. Germline V gene sequence: CDR1 SGHRS, CDR2 YFSETQ. Cells were stimulated with CMV-infected fibroblast lysates at 8 to 10 ug/mL. CD40L/CD69 double-negative CD45RO-high memory CD4+ T cells were collected. As concerns this clone: The antigen remains unidentified.

Specimen: CD4+ T cells sorted from PBMCs after roughly 17-hour stimulation, collected from a patient who received antiretroviral therapy. The TCR was taken from an adult woman with HIV who was CMV-seropositive. The J gene is TRBJ1-1, the V gene TRBV5-1; D unclear. Here the CDR3 DNA reads TGCGCCAGCAGCGCAAACACGAACACTGAAGCTTTCTTT. Translating gives CASSANTNTEAFF.